The 24 T cell receptor beta chains in this list originate from one sample, sequenced in a study of T-cell memory formation after mild COVID-19. MiXCR was run by TCRdb on the 5' RACE reads, yielding one entry per CDR3 protein. The sample lists roughly 220,000 distinct CDR3 sequences, 9.5% occurring once. Specimen: PBMCs or a T cell subset sorted from them (not recorded which). These receptors were taken from a man aged 18 to 30 who had mild COVID-19 (a few samples of this study predate the infection). Cell type and time point are not known.

This chain uses TRBV7-9 with TRBJ2-1, with D possibly TRBD1 on 6 matching bases. The CDR3 is 13 residues long. Germline CDR1 and CDR2: SEHNR and FQNEAQ (reference sequence). V lost 5 bases to trimming and J lost 6 bases, with 11 bases between them. CDR3 nucleotides: TGTGCCAGCAGCCTGGACAGATTCAATGAGCAGTTCTTC. The encoded protein is CASSLDRFNEQFF.

This clonotype was counted ten times or more. V is TRBV5-1 and J is TRBJ1-1, with no clear D. Germline CDR1 is SGHRS and CDR2 is YFSETQ. The CDR3 is 14 residues long. V lost 2 bases and J 4 bases, leaving 12 bases between the germline ends. The CDR3 spells CASSFYSTGTEAFF. The CDR3 nucleotides are TGCGCCAGCAGCTTTTACTCAACGGGCACTGAAGCTTTCTTT.

In this sample, this clonotype turned up many times. This chain uses TRBV4-1 with TRBJ1-1; D gene unclear. The V end was cut by 0 bases, the J end by 3 bases, with 11 bases between. Germline-derived CDR1 and CDR2 are MGHRA and YSYEKL. CDR3 length: 15 residues. The CDR3 is CASSQERARDTEAFF. The CDR3 DNA sequence: TGCGCCAGCAGCCAAGAGAGGGCCCGGGACACTGAAGCTTTCTTT.

This clonotype has at least ten counts. This chain uses TRBV4-3 with TRBJ2-2, with D hard to call. Deletions cut 8 bases from V and 4 bases from J, with 8 bases between. The CDR3 covers 12 residues. The germline gives CDR1 LGHNA, CDR2 YSLEER. CDR3 nucleotides: TGCGCCAGCGGGCCGAGCACCGGGGAGCTGTTTTTT. Translating it yields CASGPSTGELFF.

V gene TRBV5-6 combines with J gene TRBJ2-2; D possibly uses TRBD1 or TRBD2 (5 bases each). This CDR3 region has 17 residues. The V gene's germline CDR1 is SGHDT and CDR2 YYEEEE. V gave up 0 bases and J gave up 6 bases, with 18 bases separating them. The CDR3 DNA reads TGTGCCAGCAGCTTGGTGGGGACGCCAAACGGAGCCGGGGAGCTGTTTTTT. This sequence encodes CASSLVGTPNGAGELFF.

Ten or more counts support this clonotype. This chain connects TRBV9 to TRBJ2-5, with 9 positions matching TRBD2. This CDR3 spans 15 amino acids. The trim removed 3 bases at V and 5 bases at J, leaving 8 bases unmatched. Germline CDR1 is SGDLS and CDR2 is YYNGEE. CDR3 bases: TGTGCCAGCAGCGCGGGTTTAGCGGGGGATGAGACCCAGTACTTC. It specifies CASSAGLAGDETQYF.

This clonotype has ten or more counts. The chain combines TRBV5-4 with TRBJ1-1; TRBD1 is a possible D gene (6 bases). This CDR3 region has 15 residues. CDR1 and CDR2 (germline): SGHNT, YYREEE (reference sequence). The ends were cut back, 2 bases at V and 2 bases at J, with 13 bases in the middle. CDR3 coding DNA: TGTGCCAGCAGCTTACCACTTGGGGGCAACACTGAAGCTTTCTTT. Its translation: CASSLPLGGNTEAFF.

Many counts were recorded for this clonotype. The rearrangement joins TRBV5-1 to TRBJ2-2; 7 nucleotides line up with TRBD2. The CDR3 extends over 17 amino acids. Germline values: CDR1 SGHRS, CDR2 YFSETQ. The V and J ends lost 5 bases and 5 bases, in that order; junction bases with no gene match: 15. The CDR3 region has the DNA TGCGCCAGCAGGCGCGAACCGGGGGGAAGTGGAACCGGGGAGCTGTTTTTT. It yields the protein CASRREPGGSGTGELFF.

This clonotype has only a few counts. In DNA, the CDR3 is TGTGCCAGCAGCTTAGGGGGGACAGGGTATACGCAGTATTTT. Its translation is CASSLGGTGYTQYF. The chain recombines TRBV7-2 with TRBJ2-3, with 9 bases aligning to TRBD1. Germline CDR1 reads SGHTA; CDR2 reads FQGNSA. J gave up 7 bases and V 1 base, and 3 bases lay outside the gene matches. This CDR3 region has 14 residues.

The gene calls are TRBV5-1 and TRBJ2-1; D gene uncertain. This CDR3 is 13 amino acids long. From germline, CDR1 is SGHRS and CDR2 YFSETQ. V was pared by 4 bases and J by 4 bases, with 9 bases between. The CDR3 DNA sequence: TGCGCCAGCAGCCTCGTGACGTACAATGAGCAGTTCTTC. Translation: CASSLVTYNEQFF. Full variable domain (rest looked up from reference TRBV5-1 and TRBJ2-1): KAGVTQTPRYLIKTRGQQVTLSCSPISGHRSVSWYQQTPGQGLQFLFEYFSETQRNKGNFPGRFSGRQFSNSRSEMNVSTLELGDSALYLCASSLVTYNEQFFGPGTRLTVL.

Many counts were recorded for this clonotype. The chain carries TRBV5-1 and TRBJ2-1; D remains ambiguous. The CDR3 sequence is 13 residues long. Germline V gives CDR1 SGHRS, CDR2 YFSETQ. Trimming took off 3 bases at V and 7 bases at J, with 11 bases between the two ends. CDR3 sequence reads: CASSSGWGNEQFF. For the CDR3, the DNA is TGCGCCAGCAGCTCTGGCTGGGGAAATGAGCAGTTCTTC.

The chain uses TRBV20-1 and TRBJ2-1, with D perhaps TRBD1 or TRBD2 (5 bases each). The CDR3 is 13 amino acids. Germline CDR1 is DFQATT and CDR2 is SNEGSKA (reference sequence). Trimming pared 3 bases from V and 6 bases from J, leaving 12 bases between. The CDR3 spells CSARPGRRNEQFF. The CDR3 DNA is TGCAGTGCTAGGCCGGGACGCCGCAATGAGCAGTTCTTC.

The CDR3 loop is CSAYDGRNTIYF. CDR3 DNA sequence: TGCAGTGCCTACGATGGGAGAAACACCATATATTTT. The chain carries TRBV20-1 and TRBJ1-3; D ambiguous. The CDR3 is 12 residues long. The ends were cut back, 6 bases at V and 5 bases at J, with 11 bases in the middle. CDR1 is DFQATT, CDR2 SNEGSKA, per germline (reference sequence).

The chain links TRBV2 to TRBJ2-5; D perhaps matches TRBD2 (6 bases). CDR1 is SNHLY, CDR2 FYNNEI, per germline. Trimming stripped 2 bases from V and 5 bases from J, with 12 bases between. This CDR3 has 14 amino acids. This CDR3 is CASSELAGGETQYF. The CDR3 region has the DNA TGTGCCAGCAGTGAACTAGCAGGAGGGGAGACCCAGTACTTC.

This clonotype has more than one count but fewer than ten. The rearrangement uses TRBV7-2 and TRBJ1-5; TRBD1 might be the D (5 bases). CDR1 is SGHTA, CDR2 FQGNSA, per germline. The CDR3 totals 16 residues. Deletions cut 3 bases from V and 1 base from J, with 13 bases between. This chain's CDR3 is CASSLAPGASNQPQHF. The CDR3 DNA sequence: TGTGCCAGCAGCTTGGCCCCTGGGGCCAGCAATCAGCCCCAGCATTTT.

This clonotype was seen a handful of times. The chain joins TRBV7-2 to TRBJ1-6; D not resolved. The germline gives CDR1 SGHTA, CDR2 FQGNSA. CDR3 size: 16 residues. Deletions cut 2 bases from V and 0 bases from J, with 8 bases between. CDR3 DNA: TGTGCCAGCAGCTTATGGGCTAGCTCCTATAATTCACCCCTCCACTTT. Translated: CASSLWASSYNSPLHF.

This clonotype has a handful of counts. This chain links TRBV5-4 with TRBJ2-5; perhaps D is TRBD1 or TRBD2 (5 bases each). Trimming pared 2 bases from V and 3 bases from J, leaving 11 bases between. The CDR3 loop spans 14 amino acids. Per the germline V gene, CDR1 is SGHNT and CDR2 is YYREEE (reference sequence). The CDR3: CASSFSGAKETQYF. CDR3 DNA sequence: TGTGCCAGCAGCTTCTCCGGGGCAAAAGAGACCCAGTACTTC.

This clonotype was detected a few times. The rearrangement joins TRBV7-2 to TRBJ2-1, with unresolved D. The CDR3 totals 11 residues. CDR1 SGHTA and CDR2 FQGNSA come from the germline V gene. V lost 2 bases and J 5 bases, leaving 1 base between the germline ends. This chain's CDR3 is CASSLNNEQFF. The CDR3 nucleotides are TGTGCCAGCAGCTTAAACAATGAGCAGTTCTTC.

This clonotype has more than one count but fewer than ten. This chain links TRBV2 with TRBJ1-1; no clear D. The germline V gene has CDR1 SNHLY and CDR2 FYNNEI. There are 11 residues in the CDR3. Trimming stripped 4 bases from V and 5 bases from J, with 5 bases between. Written as DNA, the CDR3 is TGTGCCAGCAGTGGGGAAACTGAAGCTTTCTTT. Translating it yields CASSGETEAFF.

The V and J genes are TRBV7-2 and TRBJ1-4; D remains unclear. V was clipped by 2 bases and J by 8 bases, with 9 bases between them. Germline values: CDR1 SGHTA, CDR2 FQGNSA. This CDR3 contains 13 residues. The CDR3 DNA reads TGTGCCAGCAGCTTAAGTCCTATGGAAAAACTGTTTTTT. Amino acid sequence: CASSLSPMEKLFF.

The chain has TRBV24-1 and TRBJ1-5; D call uncertain. Trimming shortened V by 4 bases and J by 3 bases, and 9 bases separated the two germline ends. The germline CDR1 and CDR2 sequences are KGHDR and SFDVKD. This CDR3 is 14 amino acids long. CDR3 protein: CATSDGRSNQPQHF. The CDR3 DNA reads as TGTGCCACCAGTGACGGCAGGTCCAATCAGCCCCAGCATTTT.

This clonotype was picked up many times. The chain joins TRBV12-3 or TRBV12-4 to TRBJ2-1; no reliable D call. The CDR3 spans 10 residues. V lost 2 bases and J lost 7, with 0 bases in between. As DNA, the CDR3 is TGTGCCAGCAGTTTAAATGAGCAGTTCTTC. Its translation: CASSLNEQFF.

J is TRBJ2-4 and V is TRBV6-5; 7 bases align to TRBD2. The CDR3 runs to 12 residues. After removal of 5 bases from V and 7 bases from J, the junction contained 2 bases not matched to a gene. Looked up from germline, CDR1 is MNHEY and CDR2 is SVGAGI. This CDR3 reads CASSGLDNIQYF. The CDR3 coding sequence is TGTGCCAGCAGTGGACTAGATAACATTCAGTACTTC.

This clonotype was recorded a few times. The chain combines TRBV6-5 with TRBJ2-6; D unclear. Trimming took off 0 bases at V and 0 bases at J, with 15 bases between the two ends. Per the germline V gene, CDR1 is MNHEY and CDR2 is SVGAGI. This CDR3 is built from 19 residues. The CDR3 spells CASSYSGPGYLSGANVLTF. The DNA of the CDR3 is TGTGCCAGCAGTTACTCTGGGCCCGGATACCTCTCTGGGGCCAACGTCCTGACTTTC.